The 20 T cell receptor beta chains in this list originate from one sample, sequenced in a study of blood T cells in healthy people across ages. Through a sample-barcoded 5' primer and a J-beta primer mix, a second PCR was run for roughly 7 to 11 cycles. TCRdb re-derived calls from the 5' RACE reads in MiXCR, one entry per CDR3 protein. Of about 640,000 distinct CDR3 sequences in the sample, under 30% are singletons; the top ten hold 15% to 19%. Sample: blood. Receptor source: a woman of 80 years or more in good health.

Comment on this clonotype: A much bigger clone sits one base away, suggesting this may be a read error. J is TRBJ2-7 and V is TRBV5-5; 8 bases map to TRBD1. This CDR3 spans 15 amino acids. With 4 bases clipped from V and 6 bases from J, the junction kept 12 bases outside the gene matches. Germline-derived CDR1 and CDR2 are SGHKS and YYEKEE (reference sequence). The CDR3 DNA sequence: TGTGCCAGCAGCGTTAAAATGGACAGGGATTGCGAGCAGTACTTC. Translation gives CASSVKMDRDCEQYF.

This clonotype was recorded at least ten times. The V and J genes are TRBV5-1 and TRBJ2-7; the match to TRBD2 covers 7 bases. In germline, CDR1 is SGHRS, CDR2 YFSETQ. V trimming: 4 bases; J trimming: 7 bases; junction bases outside the gene matches: 8. The length of the CDR3 is 13 residues. The CDR3 DNA is TGCGCCAGCAGCCCGGCGGGGGTCTGGGAGCAGTACTTC. Protein sequence: CASSPAGVWEQYF.

A note on this clonotype: A read error may be the cause here, since a much bigger clone is one base away. The CDR3 is CAWSVRLRDRGHVQYF. In DNA, the CDR3 is TGTGCCTGGAGTGTACGTCTCCGGGACAGGGGCCACGTGCAGTACTTC. The chain carries TRBV30 and TRBJ2-7, with 10 bases aligning to TRBD1. There are 16 residues in the CDR3. Unmatched junction bases numbered 14, after V lost 0 bases and J lost 9 bases. Germline V gives CDR1 GTSNPN, CDR2 SVGIG (reference sequence).

This clonotype was picked up one time. This chain joins TRBV5-1 and TRBJ2-2; D is unresolved. The germline V and J ends were trimmed by 4 bases and 7 bases, with 11 bases remaining between them. The germline V gene has CDR1 SGHRS and CDR2 YFSETQ. This CDR3 is built from 13 residues. CDR3 loop: CASSVGLGGELFF. CDR3 in DNA: TGCGCCAGCAGCGTCGGTCTTGGCGGGGAGCTGTTTTTT.

Concerning this clonotype: A single base separates this from a much larger clone, so it may be a read error. The chain has TRBV5-4 and TRBJ2-1, with 10 bases that match TRBD2. CDR1 is SGHNT and CDR2 is YYREEE in the germline V gene (reference sequence). The CDR3 totals 15 residues. Germline trimming cut 4 bases from V and 7 bases from J; bases unmatched to any gene: 8. CDR3 DNA: TGTGCCAGCAGCCAACAGCGGGGGGGCGGTAATGAGCAGTTCTTC. This gives the protein CASSQQRGGGNEQFF. Variable domain in full (rest from reference TRBV5-4 and TRBJ2-1): ETGVTQSPTHLIKTRGQQVTLRCSSQSGHNTVSWYQQALGQGPQFIFQYYREEENGRGNFPPRFSGLQFPNYSSELNVNALELDDSALYLCASSQQRGGGNEQFFGPGTRLTVL.

This clonotype was counted a few times. CDR3 in amino acids: CASSVGHRGLTEAFF. The DNA for the CDR3 is TGTGCCAGCAGCGTGGGTCACAGGGGTCTCACTGAAGCTTTCTTT. V and J are TRBV9 and TRBJ1-1, with 7 bases fitting TRBD1. J lost 4 bases, V lost 2 bases, and 8 bases had no gene match. The CDR3 consists of 15 residues. The germline gives CDR1 SGDLS, CDR2 YYNGEE.

V usage is TRBV20-1 and J usage is TRBJ2-1; D unresolved. Trimming left V 6 bases short and J 3 bases short, with 18 bases between. CDR1 DFQATT and CDR2 SNEGSKA come from the germline V gene (reference sequence). This CDR3 has 15 amino acids. The CDR3 sequence: CSALSEVKGYNEQFF. CDR3 coding DNA: TGCAGTGCCCTAAGCGAGGTCAAGGGCTACAATGAGCAGTTCTTC.

This clonotype was seen repeatedly, ten times or more. The chain couples TRBV7-2 to TRBJ1-1; D is perhaps TRBD1 (5 bases). Germline V CDR1 and CDR2: SGHTA, FQGNSA. The CDR3 contains 15 residues. Trimming pared 2 bases from V and 0 bases from J, leaving 10 bases between. DNA for the CDR3: TGTGCCAGCAGCTTACAGGGTAATATGAACACTGAAGCTTTCTTT. Protein: CASSLQGNMNTEAFF.

To note about this clonotype: Given a much more abundant clone one base away, this may be a read error. The J gene is TRBJ2-3, the V gene TRBV18; 9 positions match TRBD1. V shed 3 bases, J shed 8 bases, and the junction held 9 bases outside the gene matches. The germline V gene has CDR1 KGHSH and CDR2 LQKENI. There are 15 residues in the CDR3. CDR3 protein: CASSPRDRVKGTQYF. The CDR3 DNA sequence: TGTGCCAGCTCACCCCGGGACAGGGTTAAAGGTACGCAGTATTTT.

In this sample, this clonotype turned up many times. The genes are TRBV5-4 and TRBJ1-1; tentatively, D is TRBD1 (5 bases). This CDR3 comprises 13 residues. Per germline, CDR1 SGHNT and CDR2 YYREEE (reference sequence). Trimming took 1 base from V and 6 from J, leaving 10 bases between them. The CDR3 sequence: CASSLQGAAEAFF. The CDR3, as DNA: TGTGCCAGCAGCTTGCAGGGAGCGGCTGAAGCTTTCTTT.

This chain links TRBV29-1 with TRBJ2-4, with a weak D call TRBD1 (6 bases). The CDR3 length is 12 residues. V was cut by 5 bases and J by 8 bases, with 13 bases left in between. In germline, CDR1 is SQVTM, CDR2 ANQGSEA. The chain's CDR3 is CSVRDTGDIQYF. The CDR3 region has the DNA TGCAGCGTTAGGGACACCGGGGACATTCAGTACTTC.

Ten or more counts support this clonotype. The rearrangement uses TRBV3-1 and TRBJ1-2; D unresolved. The CDR3 runs to 13 residues. CDR1 is LGHDT and CDR2 is YNNKEL in the germline V gene (reference sequence). Trimming took off 2 bases at V and 8 bases at J, with 12 bases between the two ends. CDR3 sequence: CASSQIGHEGYTF. In DNA, the CDR3 is TGTGCCAGCAGCCAAATAGGGCATGAGGGCTACACCTTC.

This clonotype was seen a single time. Given a much more abundant clone one base away, this may be a read error. This rearrangement joins TRBV7-9 to TRBJ1-2, with D possibly matching TRBD1 (5 bases). The CDR3 totals 13 residues. Trimming removed 8 bases at V and 1 base at J, with 11 bases between. Germline CDR1 is SEHNR and CDR2 is FQNEAQ (reference sequence). The CDR3 loop reads CASANGGNYGYTF. The CDR3 coding sequence is TGTGCCAGCGCCAATGGGGGTAACTATGGCTACACCTTC.

As DNA, the CDR3 is TGCAGTGCTAGAAAACAGTCAACTGAGCAGTTCTTC. Translating gives CSARKQSTEQFF. The chain joins TRBV20-1 to TRBJ2-1; the D is unclear. CDR3 length: 12 residues. CDR1 is DFQATT, CDR2 SNEGSKA, per germline (reference sequence). The ends were cut back, 2 bases at V and 9 bases at J, with 11 bases in the middle.

The chain joins TRBV7-2 to TRBJ2-1; 14 bases fit TRBD2. This CDR3 has 17 amino acids. Germline assignment: CDR1 SGHTA and CDR2 FQGNSA. The V and J ends lost 5 bases and 3 bases, in that order; junction bases with no gene match: 6. CDR3 nucleotides: TGTGCCAGCAGCGCCGGGACTAGCGGGGGTAGCTACAATGAGCAGTTCTTC. The encoded protein is CASSAGTSGGSYNEQFF.

V and J are TRBV5-6 and TRBJ2-4; tentative D call: TRBD2 (5 bases). TRBJ2-7 explains the end of the DNA better; the J call may be wrong. The CDR3 contains 14 residues. CDR1 is SGHDT, CDR2 YYEEEE, per germline. CDR3 amino acids: CASSLERAAYEQYF. As DNA, the CDR3 is TGTGCCAGCAGCTTGGAGAGGGCAGCCTACGAGCAGTACTTC.

In the case of this clonotype: Sequence at one end of the junction differs from germline and may be a read error. The chain joins TRBV10-3 to TRBJ1-1, with a tentative D call TRBD1 (5 bases). Germline V gene data show CDR1 as ENHRY and CDR2 as SYGVKD. CDR3 length equals 12 residues. The DNA for the CDR3 is TGTGCCATCAGTGATCCCGGGGCTGAAACTTTCTTT. Translated, it gives CAISDPGAETFF.

V is TRBV7-3 and J is TRBJ2-3, with 7 positions matching TRBD2. V dropped 7 bases and J dropped 3; count of bases not matched to a gene: 4. CDR1 SGHTA and CDR2 FQGTGA come from the germline V gene. The CDR3 covers 13 residues. The CDR3 nucleotides are TGTGCCAGCATCGCCGGGGGGACAGATACGCAGTATTTT. Its translation is CASIAGGTDTQYF.

This clonotype was counted between two and nine times. This chain links TRBV5-6 with TRBJ1-5; TRBD1 agrees at 8 bases. V shed 2 bases, J shed 3 bases, and the junction held 7 bases outside the gene matches. Germline CDR1 SGHDT, CDR2 YYEEEE. The CDR3 spans 16 residues. The CDR3 loop reads CASSLFDRGSNQPQHF. CDR3 sequence (DNA): TGTGCCAGCAGCTTATTCGACAGGGGCTCCAATCAGCCCCAGCATTTT. Complete variable domain (other parts from reference TRBV5-6 and TRBJ1-5): DAGVTQSPTHLIKTRGQQVTLRCSPKSGHDTVSWYQQALGQGPQFIFQYYEEEERQRGNFPDRFSGHQFPNYSSELNVNALLLGDSALYLCASSLFDRGSNQPQHFGDGTRLSIL.

The sample holds many counts of this clonotype. V and J are TRBV15 and TRBJ2-7; 9 nucleotides align to TRBD1. V gave up 1 base and J gave up 5 bases; unmatched junction bases: 3. Germline V gene sequence: CDR1 LNHNV, CDR2 YYDKDF (reference sequence). The length of the CDR3 is 14 residues. In nucleotides, the CDR3 is TGTGCCACCAGCAGAGCGGGACAGGGAGACGAGCAGTACTTC. Residues: CATSRAGQGDEQYF.